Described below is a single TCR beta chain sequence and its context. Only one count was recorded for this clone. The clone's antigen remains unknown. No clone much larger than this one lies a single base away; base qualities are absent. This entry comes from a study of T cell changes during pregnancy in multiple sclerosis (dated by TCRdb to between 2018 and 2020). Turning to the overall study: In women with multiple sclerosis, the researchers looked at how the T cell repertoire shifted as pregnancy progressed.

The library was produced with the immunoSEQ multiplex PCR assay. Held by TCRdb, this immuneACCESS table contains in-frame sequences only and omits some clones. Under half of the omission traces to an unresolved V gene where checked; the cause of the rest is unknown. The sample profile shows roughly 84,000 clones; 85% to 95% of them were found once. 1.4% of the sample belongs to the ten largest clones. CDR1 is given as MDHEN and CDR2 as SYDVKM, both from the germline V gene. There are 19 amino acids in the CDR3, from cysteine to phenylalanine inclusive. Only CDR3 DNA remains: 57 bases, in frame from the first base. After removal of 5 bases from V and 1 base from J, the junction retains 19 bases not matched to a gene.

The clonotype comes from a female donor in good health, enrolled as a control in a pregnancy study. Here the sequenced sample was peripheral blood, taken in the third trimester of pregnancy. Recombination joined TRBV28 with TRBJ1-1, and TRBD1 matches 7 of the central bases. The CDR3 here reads CASSRVSGTDKGWNTEAFF. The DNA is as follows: TGTGCCAGCAGTCGGGTGTCCGGGACAGACAAAGGGTGGAACACTGAAGCTTTCTTT.